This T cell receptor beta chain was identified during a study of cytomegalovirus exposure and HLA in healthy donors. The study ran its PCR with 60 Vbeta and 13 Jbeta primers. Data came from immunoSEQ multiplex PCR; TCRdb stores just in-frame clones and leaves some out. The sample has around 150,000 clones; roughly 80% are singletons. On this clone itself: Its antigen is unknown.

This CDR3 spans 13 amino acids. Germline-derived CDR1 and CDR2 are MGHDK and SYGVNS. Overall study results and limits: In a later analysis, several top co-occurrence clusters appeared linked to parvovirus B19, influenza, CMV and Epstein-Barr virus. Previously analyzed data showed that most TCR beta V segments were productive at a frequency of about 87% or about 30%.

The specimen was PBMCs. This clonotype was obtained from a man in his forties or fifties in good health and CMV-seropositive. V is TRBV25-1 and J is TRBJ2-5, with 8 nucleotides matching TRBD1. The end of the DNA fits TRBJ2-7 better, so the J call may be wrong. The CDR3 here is CASSGQGPYEQYF. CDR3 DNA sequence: TGTGCCAGCAGTGGACAGGGGCCCTACGAGCAGTACTTC.